Below, 14 T cell receptor beta chains from the same sample are listed, as sequenced in a study of PD-1 blockade in classical Hodgkin lymphoma. The assay was immunoSEQ multiplex PCR, and TCRdb's table has in-frame clones only and misses some. The sample lists roughly 36,000 clones, over 65% occurring once. Noted time point: cycle 4 day 1 (C4D1), after 6 weeks of nivolumab. Brentuximab vedotin exposure varied among the patients, all of whom had relapsed after autologous stem cell transplantation. The sample consisted of peripheral blood mononuclear cells (PBMCs), taken before the fourth cycle of nivolumab. The receptors here all came from a human donor with classical Hodgkin lymphoma.

The rearrangement links TRBV28 to TRBJ2-1, with 11 bases matching TRBD1. CDR1 and CDR2 (germline): MDHEN, SYDVKM. V lost 4 bases to trimming and J lost 5 bases; unmatched junction nucleotides: 7. CDR3 size: 16 residues. CDR3 in DNA: TGTGCCAGCAGTTCTCCGGGACAGGGGGGGCACAATGAGCAGTTCTTC. As protein: CASSSPGQGGHNEQFF.

V is TRBV7-9 and J is TRBJ1-1; D is unresolved. This CDR3 is built from 11 residues. V was trimmed by 1 base and J by 8 bases, leaving 5 bases between them. Germline CDR1 is SEHNR and CDR2 is FQNEAQ (reference sequence). The CDR3 nucleotides are TGTGCCAGCAGCTTAGTAGTCGAAGCTTTCTTT. The encoded protein is CASSLVVEAFF.

The chain has TRBV18 and TRBJ1-4, with a possible D match to TRBD1 (5 bases). The CDR3 length is 15 residues. Germline V lookup: CDR1 KGHSH, CDR2 LQKENI. Trimming removed 0 bases from V and 3 bases from J, with 8 bases in between. The CDR3 reads CASSPPAGSNEKLFF. The CDR3 DNA follows: TGTGCCAGCTCACCACCCGCAGGGTCTAATGAAAAACTGTTTTTT.

The table lists this clone with a few counts. This rearrangement joins TRBV4-1 to TRBJ1-2; no clear D. The CDR3 contains 13 residues. V lost 4 bases and J 8 bases, leaving 14 bases between the germline ends. The germline CDR1 and CDR2 sequences are MGHRA and YSYEKL. Written as DNA, the CDR3 is TGCGCCAGCAGCCCTCGCGCGGAAATCGGCTACACCTTC. As protein: CASSPRAEIGYTF.

The genes are TRBV5-8 and TRBJ1-1, with unresolved D. Germline values: CDR1 SGHTS, CDR2 YDEGEE. The CDR3 loop spans 12 amino acids. V lost 1 base to trimming and J lost 6 bases, with 7 bases between them. This chain's CDR3 is CASSLWSAEAFF. CDR3 nucleotide sequence: TGTGCCAGCAGCTTGTGGTCAGCTGAAGCTTTCTTT.

The chain uses TRBV6-4 and TRBJ2-7; D is perhaps TRBD1 (6 bases). V lost 0 bases and J lost 2, with 14 bases in between. CDR1 is MRHNA and CDR2 is SNTAGT in the germline V gene. The CDR3 is made up of 16 amino acids. The CDR3 region has the DNA TGTGCCAGCAGTGACTCGGGGGCAGCGGTCCCCTACGAGCAGTACTTC. Translated: CASSDSGAAVPYEQYF.

As concerns this clone: Germline and junction disagree at one end, which may indicate a read error. The chain is built from TRBV5-4 and TRBJ2-2, with D possibly being TRBD2 (5 bases). The germline V gene has CDR1 SGHNT and CDR2 YYREEE (reference sequence). The CDR3 consists of 14 residues. The CDR3 nucleotides read TGCGCCAGCAGCCAAGCGGACCGGCCCGGGGAGCTGTTTTTT. Its translation: CASSQADRPGELFF.

V is TRBV7-2 and J is TRBJ2-3; D ambiguous. Germline V gene sequence: CDR1 SGHTA, CDR2 FQGNSA. The CDR3 sequence is 13 residues long. V was pared by 1 base and J by 4 bases, with 6 bases between. CDR3: CASSLDTPDTQYF. The CDR3 region has the DNA TGTGCCAGCAGCTTAGACACCCCAGATACGCAGTATTTT.

This clone was detected once. This chain links TRBV19 with TRBJ1-5; D gene uncertain. The CDR3 covers 14 residues. CDR1 is LNHDA, CDR2 SQIVND, per germline (reference sequence). V was shortened by 5 bases and J by 6 bases, with 14 bases between the two germline ends. CDR3 DNA sequence: TGTGCCAGTAGTGTCGGATTGGACCGTCAGCCCCAGCATTTT. The encoded protein is CASSVGLDRQPQHF.

The V and J genes are TRBV6-6 and TRBJ2-1; maybe TRBD1 (7 bases). CDR1 MNHNY and CDR2 SVGAGI come from the germline V gene (reference sequence). The V end was cut by 2 bases, the J end by 7 bases, with 15 bases between. The CDR3 totals 15 residues. The CDR3 sequence: CASSYASQGTNEQFF. CDR3 coding DNA: TGTGCCAGCAGTTACGCCTCACAGGGGACTAATGAGCAGTTCTTC.

V is TRBV5-1 and J is TRBJ1-6; D is uncertain. This CDR3 has 17 residues. V gave up 1 base and J gave up 2 bases, with 13 bases separating them. The germline CDR1 and CDR2 sequences are SGHRS and YFSETQ. In DNA form, the CDR3 reads TGCGCCAGCAGCTTGAGTAATGGCGGAGCCTATAATTCACCCCTCCACTTT. Protein: CASSLSNGGAYNSPLHF.

The V gene is TRBV6-5, the J gene TRBJ2-7, with D hard to call. The CDR3 extends over 13 amino acids. The germline CDR1 and CDR2 sequences are MNHEY and SVGAGI. Trimming left V 6 bases short and J 2 bases short, with 11 bases between. Written as DNA, the CDR3 is TGTGCCAGCAGGAACAGAAACCCCTACGAGCAGTACTTC. This gives the protein CASRNRNPYEQYF.

This sequence joins TRBV9 and TRBJ1-6, with D unclear. The CDR3 has 13 residues. V was clipped by 0 bases and J by 9 bases, with 7 bases between them. Germline-derived CDR1 and CDR2 are SGDLS and YYNGEE. For the CDR3, the DNA is TGTGCCAGCAGCGTAGGCAGTAGTTCACCCCTCCACTTT. Translated: CASSVGSSSPLHF.

V gene TRBV18 combines with J gene TRBJ1-1; D is ambiguous. The CDR3 runs 15 residues. CDR1 KGHSH and CDR2 LQKENI come from the germline V gene. V was trimmed by 1 base and J by 7 bases, leaving 16 bases between them. The CDR3 nucleotides read TGTGCCAGCTCACCACATGGCTCGGTAGTCGATGAAGCTTTCTTT. Protein: CASSPHGSVVDEAFF.